This T cell receptor (beta chain) is from a study of T cell repertoires in cytomegalovirus infection. This CDR3 has 16 residues. Germline trimming cut 0 bases from V and 0 bases from J; bases unmatched to any gene: 6. Germline CDR1 is DFQATT and CDR2 is SNEGSKA (reference sequence). TCRdb fed the reads into MiXCR, producing one record per CDR3 protein. The sample includes around 170,000 distinct CDR3 sequences, roughly an eighth of them seen just once. The clonotype comes from a human donor in good health (CMV status not recorded). Some clones in this sample may be carry-over from other donors' samples. J is TRBJ2-7 and V is TRBV20-1; 9 bases are shared with TRBD1. Sequenced: PBMCs. In DNA form, the CDR3 reads TGCAGTGCTAGAGACGTGGACAGGGGAAGCTCCTACGAGCAGTACTTC. This encodes CSARDVDRGSSYEQYF.